The rows below give T cell receptor beta chains drawn from one sample of a study of cytotoxic CD8 clonotypes in ibrutinib-treated CLL. Sequencing used immunoSEQ multiplex PCR; TCRdb keeps in-frame clones, though not all of them. The repertoire holds 150,000 or so clones, 60% to 85% seen once, with around 30% in the top ten. This sample comprised PBMCs, obtained after 12 months of ibrutinib treatment. The receptors shown here come from a human donor with chronic lymphocytic leukemia. Both conserved end residues are part of each CDR3. A D gene is named only where the DNA matches it firmly. Clone size is not always given. Where it is, it says once, few, many or a class for expanded clones.

v_call: TRBV7-8
j_call: TRBJ2-7
d_call: .
clone_size: .
cdr3_aa: CASSSVPVPPYEQYF
cdr3_nt: TGTGCCAGCAGCTCTGTTCCGGTTCCCCCCTACGAGCAGTACTTC

v_call: TRBV27
j_call: TRBJ2-1
d_call: TRBD2
clone_size: .
cdr3_aa: CASSLIGLAGNEQFF
cdr3_nt: TGTGCCAGCAGTTTAATAGGACTAGCGGGGAATGAGCAGTTCTTC

v_call: TRBV28
j_call: TRBJ1-5
d_call: TRBD1
clone_size: .
cdr3_aa: CASSFYDRVNQPQHF
cdr3_nt: TGTGCCAGCAGTTTCTATGACAGGGTGAACCAGCCCCAGCATTTT

v_call: TRBV4-2
j_call: TRBJ2-7
d_call: TRBD2
clone_size: .
cdr3_aa: CASSAGLAGVSYEQYF
cdr3_nt: TGTGCCAGCAGCGCAGGACTAGCGGGAGTGTCCTACGAGCAGTACTTC

v_call: TRBV28
j_call: TRBJ1-5
d_call: .
clone_size: .
cdr3_aa: CASMPRVPNQPQHF
cdr3_nt: TGTGCCAGCATGCCCAGGGTGCCCAATCAGCCCCAGCATTTT

v_call: TRBV9
j_call: TRBJ2-4
d_call: TRBD2
clone_size: .
cdr3_aa: CASSVGSGGLAKNIQYF
cdr3_nt: TGTGCCAGCAGCGTAGGCTCGGGGGGGCTAGCCAAAAACATTCAGTACTTC

v_call: TRBV28
j_call: TRBJ1-5
d_call: TRBD1
clone_size: .
cdr3_aa: CASSTGTGGNQPQHF
cdr3_nt: TGTGCCAGCAGTACTGGGACAGGTGGCAATCAGCCCCAGCATTTT

v_call: TRBV11-2
j_call: TRBJ1-1
d_call: TRBD1
clone_size: few
cdr3_aa: CASSLGGDRNTEAFF
cdr3_nt: TGTGCCAGCAGCTTAGGGGGGGACAGGAACACTGAAGCTTTCTTT

v_call: TRBV9
j_call: TRBJ2-2
d_call: .
clone_size: .
cdr3_aa: CASAVAGELFF
cdr3_nt: TGTGCCAGCGCGGTGGCCGGGGAGCTGTTTTTT

v_call: TRBV10-3
j_call: TRBJ2-7
d_call: .
clone_size: .
cdr3_aa: CAISKKQGDGEQYF
cdr3_nt: TGTGCCATCAGCAAAAAACAAGGGGATGGCGAGCAGTACTTC

v_call: TRBV7-2
j_call: TRBJ2-7
d_call: TRBD2
clone_size: .
cdr3_aa: CASSLQRGGYEQYF
cdr3_nt: TGTGCCAGCAGCCTACAGCGGGGAGGGTACGAGCAGTACTTC

v_call: TRBV19
j_call: TRBJ2-2
d_call: .
clone_size: few
cdr3_aa: CASSYYRVDAGELFF
cdr3_nt: TGTGCCAGTAGCTACTACAGGGTTGACGCCGGGGAGCTGTTTTTT

v_call: TRBV5-5
j_call: TRBJ1-5
d_call: TRBD1
clone_size: once
cdr3_aa: CASSLEGTVNQPQHF
cdr3_nt: TGTGCCAGCAGCTTGGAAGGGACAGTGAATCAGCCCCAGCATTTT

v_call: TRBV9
j_call: TRBJ2-5
d_call: .
clone_size: .
cdr3_aa: CASSVATAQETQYF
cdr3_nt: TGTGCCAGCAGCGTAGCGACAGCCCAAGAGACCCAGTACTTC

v_call: TRBV7-9
j_call: TRBJ1-1
d_call: TRBD1
clone_size: .
cdr3_aa: CASRGRGQELTEAFF
cdr3_nt: TGTGCCAGCAGGGGAAGAGGACAGGAACTCACTGAAGCTTTCTTT

v_call: TRBV27
j_call: TRBJ2-2
d_call: .
clone_size: .
cdr3_aa: CASSLSETGALPFNTGELFF
cdr3_nt: TGTGCCAGCAGCCTCAGTGAAACAGGCGCTCTTCCATTTAACACCGGGGAGCTGTTTTTT

v_call: TRBV7-9
j_call: TRBJ2-1
d_call: .
clone_size: .
cdr3_aa: CASSFRQGGRNEQFF
cdr3_nt: TGTGCCAGCAGCTTCCGTCAGGGGGGACGAAATGAGCAGTTCTTC

v_call: TRBV21-1
j_call: TRBJ1-5
d_call: .
clone_size: .
cdr3_aa: CASSKEGGWEPQHF
cdr3_nt: TGTGCCAGCAGCAAAGAGGGGGGCTGGGAGCCCCAGCATTTT

v_call: TRBV19
j_call: TRBJ2-7
d_call: .
clone_size: .
cdr3_aa: CASSISSDRWEQYF
cdr3_nt: TGTGCCAGTAGTATATCCTCCGACAGATGGGAGCAGTACTTC

v_call: TRBV18
j_call: TRBJ1-2
d_call: .
clone_size: once
cdr3_aa: CASSLTEGEGYTF
cdr3_nt: TGTGCCAGCTCCCTGACAGAAGGAGAAGGCTACACCTTC

v_call: TRBV11-2
j_call: TRBJ2-5
d_call: .
clone_size: few
cdr3_aa: CASSLEGETQYF
cdr3_nt: TGTGCCAGCAGCTTAGAAGGGGAGACCCAGTACTTC

v_call: TRBV11-3
j_call: TRBJ2-5
d_call: TRBD2
clone_size: .
cdr3_aa: CASSSGLAGRQETQYF
cdr3_nt: TGTGCCAGCAGCTCGGGACTAGCGGGACGGCAAGAGACCCAGTACTTC

v_call: TRBV19
j_call: TRBJ2-3
d_call: .
clone_size: few
cdr3_aa: CASSIWGADTQYF
cdr3_nt: TGTGCCAGTAGTATTTGGGGGGCAGATACGCAGTATTTT

v_call: TRBV6-1
j_call: TRBJ1-5
d_call: .
clone_size: .
cdr3_aa: CASSEFGIRSNQPQHF
cdr3_nt: TGTGCCAGCAGTGAATTCGGGATTCGCAGCAATCAGCCCCAGCATTTT

v_call: TRBV27
j_call: TRBJ1-1
d_call: .
clone_size: .
cdr3_aa: CASGGGRNTEAFF
cdr3_nt: TGTGCCAGTGGGGGGGGACGGAACACTGAAGCTTTCTTT

v_call: TRBV27
j_call: TRBJ2-7
d_call: .
clone_size: .
cdr3_aa: CASSVRQGFAYEQYF
cdr3_nt: TGTGCCAGCAGTGTCCGGCAGGGTTTCGCCTACGAGCAGTACTTC

v_call: TRBV28
j_call: TRBJ1-3
d_call: .
clone_size: .
cdr3_aa: CASSDTGAGNTIYF
cdr3_nt: TGTGCCAGCAGTGACACGGGTGCAGGAAACACCATATATTTT

v_call: TRBV18
j_call: TRBJ2-7
d_call: TRBD1
clone_size: .
cdr3_aa: CASSGGTGILHEQYF
cdr3_nt: TGTGCCAGCTCAGGCGGGACAGGGATATTACACGAGCAGTACTTC